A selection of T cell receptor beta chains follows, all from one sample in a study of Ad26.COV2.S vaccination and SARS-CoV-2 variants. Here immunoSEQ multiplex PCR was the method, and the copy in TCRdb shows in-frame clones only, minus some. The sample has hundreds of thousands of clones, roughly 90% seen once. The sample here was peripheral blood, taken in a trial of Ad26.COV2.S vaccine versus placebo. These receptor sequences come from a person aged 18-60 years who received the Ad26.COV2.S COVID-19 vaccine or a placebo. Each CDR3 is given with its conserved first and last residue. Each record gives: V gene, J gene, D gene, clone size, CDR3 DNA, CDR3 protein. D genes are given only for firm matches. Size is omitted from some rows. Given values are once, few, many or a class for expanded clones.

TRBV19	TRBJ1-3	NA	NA	TGTGCCAGCCTCCCCACTGACAGCCGTCTATCTGGAAACACCATATATTTT	CASLPTDSRLSGNTIYF
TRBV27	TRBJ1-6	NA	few	TGTGCCAGCAAAGGCAGTGGCTCCTATAATTCACCCCTCCACTTT	CASKGSGSYNSPLHF
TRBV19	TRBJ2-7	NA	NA	TGTGCCAGTAGCCTCCGGGACGGAGCCTACGAGCAGTACTTC	CASSLRDGAYEQYF
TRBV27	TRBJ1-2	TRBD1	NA	TGTGCCAGCAGCCATGACAGGGATGACGACTATGGCTACACCTTC	CASSHDRDDDYGYTF
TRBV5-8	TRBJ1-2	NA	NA	TGTGCCAGCAGCTTGGGCGCCCCACCTTATTTCGGCTACACCTTC	CASSLGAPPYFGYTF
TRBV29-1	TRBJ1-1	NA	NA	TGCAGCGTTCGTGGGACTTCGAACACTGAAGCTTTCTTT	CSVRGTSNTEAFF
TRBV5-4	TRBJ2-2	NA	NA	TGTGCCAGCAGCTCCAACACCGGGGAGCTGTTTTTT	CASSSNTGELFF
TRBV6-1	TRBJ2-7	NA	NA	TGTGCCAGCAGTGAAGGGACAGTTGCCTACGAGCAGTACTTC	CASSEGTVAYEQYF
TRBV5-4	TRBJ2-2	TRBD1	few	TGTGCCAGCAGCCGAGACAGGGTTAGCACCGGGGAGCTGTTTTTT	CASSRDRVSTGELFF
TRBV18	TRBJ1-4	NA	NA	TGTGCCAGCTCACCACCGGGAGGTAATGAAAAACTGTTTTTT	CASSPPGGNEKLFF
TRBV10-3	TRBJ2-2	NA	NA	TGTGCCATCAGTGATTACCGGGGGAACACCGGGGAGCTGTTTTTT	CAISDYRGNTGELFF
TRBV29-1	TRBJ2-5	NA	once	TGCAGCGTTGAGGGGTACGAGGCGTTTTACGAGACCCAGTACTTC	CSVEGYEAFYETQYF
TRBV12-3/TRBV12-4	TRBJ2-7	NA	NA	TGTGCCAGCAGCCGTAACACAAACTACGAGCAGTACTTC	CASSRNTNYEQYF
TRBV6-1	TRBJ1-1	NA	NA	TGTGCCAGCAGTGAAGGCAACCCGAACACTGAAGCTTTCTTT	CASSEGNPNTEAFF
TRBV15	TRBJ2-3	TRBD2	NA	TGTGCCACCAGCAGACTAGCGGGAGGTACTAGCACAGATACGCAGTATTTT	CATSRLAGGTSTDTQYF
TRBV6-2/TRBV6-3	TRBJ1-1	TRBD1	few	TGTGCCAGCAGTTCTCCGACAGGGGAAGCTTTCTTT	CASSSPTGEAFF
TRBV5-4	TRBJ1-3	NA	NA	TGTGCCAGCAGCTTTCAGGGGCGAGGAAACACCATATATTTT	CASSFQGRGNTIYF